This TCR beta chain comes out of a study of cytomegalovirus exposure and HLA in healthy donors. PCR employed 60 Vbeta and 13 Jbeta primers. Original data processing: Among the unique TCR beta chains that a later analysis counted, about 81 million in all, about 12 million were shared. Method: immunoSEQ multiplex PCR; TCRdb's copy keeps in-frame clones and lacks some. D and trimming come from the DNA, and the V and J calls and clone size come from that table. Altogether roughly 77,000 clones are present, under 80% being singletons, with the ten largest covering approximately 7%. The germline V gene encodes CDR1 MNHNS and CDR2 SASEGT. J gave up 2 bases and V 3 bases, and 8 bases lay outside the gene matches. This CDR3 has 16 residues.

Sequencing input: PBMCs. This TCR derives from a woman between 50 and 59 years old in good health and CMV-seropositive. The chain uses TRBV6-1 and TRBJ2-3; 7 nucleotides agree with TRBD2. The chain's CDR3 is CASSDRQRLATDTQYF. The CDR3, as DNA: TGTGCCAGCAGTGACCGACAGCGACTAGCCACAGATACGCAGTATTTT.